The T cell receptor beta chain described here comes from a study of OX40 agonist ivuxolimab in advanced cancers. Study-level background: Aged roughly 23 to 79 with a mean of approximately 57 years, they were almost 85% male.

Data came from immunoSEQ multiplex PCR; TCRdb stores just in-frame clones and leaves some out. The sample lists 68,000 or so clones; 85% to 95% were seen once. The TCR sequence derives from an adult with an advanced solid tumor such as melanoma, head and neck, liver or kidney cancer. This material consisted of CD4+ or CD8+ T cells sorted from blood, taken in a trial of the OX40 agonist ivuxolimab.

The CDR3 sequence is CASSPADTGELFF. The CDR3 DNA is TGTGCCAGCTCCCCAGCGGACACCGGGGAGCTGTTTTTT. The V gene is TRBV18, the J gene TRBJ2-2; D is perhaps TRBD2 (5 bases). Germline V gives CDR1 KGHSH, CDR2 LQKENI. This CDR3 region has 13 residues. Trimming took off 6 bases at V and 3 bases at J, with 8 bases between the two ends.